These 17 T cell receptor beta chains were all obtained from the same sample, sequenced in a study of blood T cell repertoires in COVID-19. Assay used: immunoSEQ multiplex PCR; TCRdb lists only in-frame clones, some missing. The sample has about 330,000 clones; about 91% are singletons. Input material: peripheral blood. The receptor set was obtained from a man aged 25-45 years with COVID-19, enrolled during active disease.

In this sample, this clone turned up once. The chain has TRBV6-5 and TRBJ1-5; the D gene is possibly TRBD1 (6 bases). CDR1 and CDR2 from the germline V gene are MNHEY and SVGAGI. Trimming removed 4 bases from V and 7 bases from J, with 14 bases in between. This CDR3 contains 14 residues. The CDR3 loop is CASSSGQTPQPQHF. The CDR3 DNA reads as TGTGCCAGCAGTTCCGGACAGACCCCCCAGCCCCAGCATTTT.

V gene TRBV6-1 combines with J gene TRBJ2-1; 10 bases line up with TRBD2. The CDR3 is made up of 17 amino acids. Germline values: CDR1 MNHNS, CDR2 SASEGT. V lost 2 bases and J lost 6; bases outside the gene matches: 10. The CDR3, as DNA: TGTGCCAGCAGTGAAAGGGTATGGGCTAGCGGGAGCAATGAGCAGTTCTTC. Amino acid sequence: CASSERVWASGSNEQFF.

This chain's CDR3 is CASRSGAQNTEAFF. The CDR3 DNA is TGTGCCAGCAGATCAGGGGCTCAGAACACTGAAGCTTTCTTT. The V call is TRBV28, the J call TRBJ1-1; a possible D gene is TRBD1 (6 bases). This CDR3 has 14 amino acids. Germline CDR1 is MDHEN and CDR2 is SYDVKM. V was cut by 6 bases and J by 1 base, with 12 bases left in between.

The chain recombines TRBV7-2 with TRBJ1-2, with TRBD1 as a possible D gene (5 bases). Between the trimmed V and J ends, which lost 1 base and 10 bases, there was a span of 16 bases. The CDR3 totals 14 residues. In germline, CDR1 is SGHTA, CDR2 FQGNSA. The CDR3 protein is CASSLDPGNAVYTF. The CDR3 region has the DNA TGTGCCAGCAGCTTAGACCCAGGGAACGCAGTCTACACCTTC.

This sequence joins TRBV28 and TRBJ2-7; perhaps TRBD2 as D (6 bases). This CDR3 has 16 amino acids. The V and J ends lost 4 bases and 5 bases respectively, with 21 bases between them. Germline assignment: CDR1 MDHEN and CDR2 SYDVKM. Here the CDR3 reads CASSSPSFAGSHEQYF. The CDR3 nucleotides are TGTGCCAGCAGTTCGCCCTCCTTTGCGGGAAGTCACGAGCAGTACTTC.

The J gene is TRBJ2-7, the V gene TRBV7-2; 8 positions match TRBD1. CDR1 and CDR2 from the germline V gene are SGHTA and FQGNSA. The CDR3 totals 12 residues. After removal of 3 bases from V and 5 bases from J, the junction contained 0 bases not matched to a gene. DNA of the CDR3: TGTGCCAGCAGCTTGGACAGGGACGAGCAGTACTTC. It translates to CASSLDRDEQYF.

This chain uses TRBV7-8 with TRBJ2-1, with 8 positions matching TRBD1. With V trimmed by 5 bases and J by 2 bases, 5 bases remained unmatched. CDR1 is SGHVS and CDR2 is FQNEAQ in the germline V gene. The CDR3 has 15 residues. The CDR3 DNA follows: TGTGCCAGCAGCCCGGACAGGGTGACCTACAATGAGCAGTTCTTC. This translates into CASSPDRVTYNEQFF.

The chain has TRBV2 and TRBJ2-2; D ambiguous. CDR1 SNHLY and CDR2 FYNNEI come from the germline V gene. The CDR3 loop spans 17 amino acids. V gave up 0 bases and J gave up 7 bases, with 18 bases separating them. Here the CDR3 reads CASSEARLRTYGGELFF. As DNA, the CDR3 is TGTGCCAGCAGTGAAGCGCGGTTAAGAACTTATGGCGGGGAGCTGTTTTTT.

This clone has just a few counts. The DNA for the CDR3 is TGTGCCAGCAGCTTAGCGCTCGGGGTGTTAGATGAGCAGTTCTTC. This codes for CASSLALGVLDEQFF. The V gene is TRBV7-9, the J gene TRBJ2-1; D perhaps matches TRBD2 (5 bases). This CDR3 region has 15 residues. Germline V lookup: CDR1 SEHNR, CDR2 FQNEAQ (reference sequence). Trimming took 0 bases from V and 8 from J, leaving 14 bases between them.

This clone is a singleton in its sample. This sequence joins TRBV6-2 or TRBV6-3 and TRBJ1-1; weak D call: TRBD1 (5 bases). The CDR3 totals 14 residues. CDR1 MNHEY and CDR2 SVGEGT come from the germline V gene. The V gene lost 0 bases and the J gene lost 9 bases, with 14 bases spanning the gap. The CDR3 loop reads CASSYSGVGGKAFF. The CDR3 DNA is TGTGCCAGCAGTTACTCGGGAGTGGGGGGGAAAGCTTTCTTT.

J is TRBJ2-2 and V is TRBV7-3; 8 bases are shared with TRBD2. The ends lost 8 bases at V and 7 bases at J; junction bases unmatched: 12. CDR1 and CDR2 (germline): SGHTA, FQGTGA. The CDR3 is 15 residues long. CDR3 loop: CASQNSGSSVGELFF. Here the CDR3 DNA reads TGTGCCAGCCAGAACAGCGGGAGTTCGGTCGGGGAGCTGTTTTTT.

Only one count was recorded for this clone. The rearrangement links TRBV29-1 to TRBJ2-5, with 7 positions matching TRBD1. CDR1 is SQVTM and CDR2 is ANQGSEA in the germline V gene. CDR3 size: 12 residues. The ends lost 2 bases at V and 6 bases at J; junction bases unmatched: 3. The CDR3 nucleotides are TGCAGCGTTGAAAAGGGGGCAAAGACCCAGTACTTC. Translated, it gives CSVEKGAKTQYF.

The rearrangement uses TRBV28 and TRBJ1-5, with 7 bases fitting TRBD1. Germline V gene lookup returns CDR1 MDHEN and CDR2 SYDVKM. The CDR3 length is 14 residues. After removal of 6 bases from V and 5 bases from J, the junction contained 7 bases not matched to a gene. The CDR3 region has the DNA TGTGCCAGCAGCACGGGACAGAGAGATCAGCCCCAGCATTTT. Residues: CASSTGQRDQPQHF.

For the CDR3, the DNA is TGTGCCAGTAGTACAAACCCGGGGGGCGCCGGGGAGCTGTTTTTT. This gives the protein CASSTNPGGAGELFF. The chain uses TRBV19 and TRBJ2-2; D possibly corresponds to TRBD2 (7 bases). The CDR3 runs to 15 residues. Trimming cost V 4 bases and J 6 bases, with 15 bases left between them. Looked up from germline, CDR1 is LNHDA and CDR2 is SQIVND (reference sequence). Combining the CDR3 with reference TRBV19 and TRBJ2-2 gives the whole variable domain DGGITQSPKYLFRKEGQNVTLSCEQNLNHDAMYWYRQDPGQGLRLIYYSQIVNDFQKGDIAEGYSVSREKKESFPLTVTSAQKNPTAFYLCASSTNPGGAGELFFGEGSRLTVL.

The chain carries TRBV7-8 and TRBJ1-5; the match to TRBD1 covers 12 bases. V shed 4 bases, J shed 1 base, and the junction held 8 bases outside the gene matches. This CDR3 contains 18 residues. Germline-derived CDR1 and CDR2 are SGHVS and FQNEAQ. In DNA form, the CDR3 reads TGTGCCAGCAGCTCCCGGGACAGGGGGCTAGGAAGCAATCAGCCCCAGCATTTT. Amino acids: CASSSRDRGLGSNQPQHF. Looking up the rest from reference TRBV7-8 and TRBJ1-5 gives the full variable domain: GAGVSQSPRYKVAKRGQDVALRCDPISGHVSLFWYQQALGQGPEFLTYFQNEAQLDKSGLPSDRFFAERPEGSVSTLKIQRTQQEDSAVYLCASSSRDRGLGSNQPQHFGDGTRLSIL.

The V and J genes are TRBV2 and TRBJ1-5; D is undetermined. Germline V CDR1 and CDR2: SNHLY, FYNNEI. The ends were cut back, 6 bases at V and 6 bases at J, with 18 bases in the middle. The CDR3 loop spans 15 amino acids. CDR3 DNA: TGTGCCAGCAGGACGGGGAGTGGAGATGGTCAGCCCCAGCATTTT. Translation gives CASRTGSGDGQPQHF.

The V and J genes are TRBV9 and TRBJ1-2, with 7 nucleotides matching TRBD1. This CDR3 has 14 amino acids. Looked up from germline, CDR1 is SGDLS and CDR2 is YYNGEE. After removal of 5 bases from V and 7 bases from J, the junction contained 11 bases not matched to a gene. The CDR3 sequence is CASRTGTASSGYTF. The CDR3 DNA sequence: TGTGCCAGCAGGACCGGGACAGCGTCTTCTGGCTACACCTTC.